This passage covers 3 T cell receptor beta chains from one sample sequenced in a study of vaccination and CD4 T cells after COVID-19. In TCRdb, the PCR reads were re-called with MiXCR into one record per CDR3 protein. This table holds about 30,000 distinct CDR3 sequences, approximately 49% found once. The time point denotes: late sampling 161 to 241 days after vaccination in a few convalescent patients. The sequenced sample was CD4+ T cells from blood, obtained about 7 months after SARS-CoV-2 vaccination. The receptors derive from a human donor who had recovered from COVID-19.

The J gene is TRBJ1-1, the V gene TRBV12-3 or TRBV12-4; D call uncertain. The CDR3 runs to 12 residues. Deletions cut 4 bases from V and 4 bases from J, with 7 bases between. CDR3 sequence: CASSWEATEAFF. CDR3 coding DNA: TGTGCCAGCAGTTGGGAGGCCACTGAAGCTTTCTTT.

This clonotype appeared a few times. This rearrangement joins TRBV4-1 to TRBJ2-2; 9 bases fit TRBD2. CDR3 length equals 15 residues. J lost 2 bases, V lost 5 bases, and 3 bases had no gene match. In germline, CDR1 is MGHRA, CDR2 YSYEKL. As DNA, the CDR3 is TGCGCCAGCAGCGGGCTAGCGGGAAACACCGGGGAGCTGTTTTTT. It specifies CASSGLAGNTGELFF.

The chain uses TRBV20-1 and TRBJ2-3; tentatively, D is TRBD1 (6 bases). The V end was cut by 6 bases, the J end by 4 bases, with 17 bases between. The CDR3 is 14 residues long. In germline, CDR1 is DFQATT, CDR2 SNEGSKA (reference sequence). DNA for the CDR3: TGCAGTGCGGCGAGACAGGTTCGAGCAGATACGCAGTATTTT. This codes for CSAARQVRADTQYF.